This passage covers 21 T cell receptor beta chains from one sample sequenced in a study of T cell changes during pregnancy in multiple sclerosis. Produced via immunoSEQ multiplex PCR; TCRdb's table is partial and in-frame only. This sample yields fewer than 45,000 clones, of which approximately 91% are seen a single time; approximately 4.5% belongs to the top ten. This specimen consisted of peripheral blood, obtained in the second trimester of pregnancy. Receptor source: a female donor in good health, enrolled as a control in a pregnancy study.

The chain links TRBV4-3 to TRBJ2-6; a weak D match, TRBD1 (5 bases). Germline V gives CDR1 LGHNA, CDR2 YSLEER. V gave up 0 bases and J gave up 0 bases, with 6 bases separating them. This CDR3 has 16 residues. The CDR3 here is CASSQDRASGANVLTF. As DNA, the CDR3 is TGCGCCAGCAGCCAAGACAGGGCCTCTGGGGCCAACGTCCTGACTTTC.

The CDR3 coding sequence is TGTGCCAGCTCACCAAGGGGACAGGGGTCAGATACGCAGTATTTT. It specifies CASSPRGQGSDTQYF. The chain has TRBV18 and TRBJ2-3, with 10 bases lining up with TRBD1. The V segment lost 2 bases and the J segment 4 bases; nucleotides outside the gene matches: 3. This CDR3 is built from 15 residues. The V gene's germline CDR1 is KGHSH and CDR2 LQKENI.

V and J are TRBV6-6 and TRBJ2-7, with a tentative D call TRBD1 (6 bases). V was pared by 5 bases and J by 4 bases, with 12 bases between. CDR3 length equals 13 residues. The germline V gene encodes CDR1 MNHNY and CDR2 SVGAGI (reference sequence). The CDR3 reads CASSLYGQYEQYF. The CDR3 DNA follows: TGTGCCAGCAGTCTATACGGACAGTACGAGCAGTACTTC.

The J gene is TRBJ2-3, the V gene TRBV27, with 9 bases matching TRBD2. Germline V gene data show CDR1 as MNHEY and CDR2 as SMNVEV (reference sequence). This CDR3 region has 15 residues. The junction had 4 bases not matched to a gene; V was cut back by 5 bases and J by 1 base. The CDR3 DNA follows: TGTGCCAGCAGTGTTAGCGGGAGAGGCACAGATACGCAGTATTTT. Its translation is CASSVSGRGTDTQYF.

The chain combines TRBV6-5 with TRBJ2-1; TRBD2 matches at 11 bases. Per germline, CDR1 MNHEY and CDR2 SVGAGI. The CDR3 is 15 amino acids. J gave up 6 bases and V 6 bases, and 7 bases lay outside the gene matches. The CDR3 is CASSLSGGAPNEQFF. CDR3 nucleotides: TGTGCCAGCAGCCTTAGCGGGGGGGCCCCCAATGAGCAGTTCTTC.

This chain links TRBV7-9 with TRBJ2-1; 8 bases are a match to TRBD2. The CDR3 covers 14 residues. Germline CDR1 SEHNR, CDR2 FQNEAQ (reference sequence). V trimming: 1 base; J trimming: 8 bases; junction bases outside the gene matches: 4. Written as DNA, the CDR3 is TGTGCCAGCAGCTTAGAGACGCGGGGGGATGAGCAGTTCTTC. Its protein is CASSLETRGDEQFF.

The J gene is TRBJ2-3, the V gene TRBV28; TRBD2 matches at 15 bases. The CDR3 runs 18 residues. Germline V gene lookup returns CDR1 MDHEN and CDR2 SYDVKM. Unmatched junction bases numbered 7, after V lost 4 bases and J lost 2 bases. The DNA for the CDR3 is TGTGCCAGCAGTTGCCGGACTAGCGGGAGGGCAATCACAGATACGCAGTATTTT. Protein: CASSCRTSGRAITDTQYF.

The CDR3: CASSGRDRVTGNTIYF. CDR3 DNA sequence: TGTGCCAGCAGCGGACGGGACAGGGTTACTGGAAACACCATATATTTT. The chain carries TRBV11-2 and TRBJ1-3, with TRBD1 matching 9 bases. Germline assignment: CDR1 SGHAT and CDR2 FQNNGV. CDR3 length: 16 residues. The V segment lost 5 bases and the J segment 2 bases; nucleotides outside the gene matches: 7.

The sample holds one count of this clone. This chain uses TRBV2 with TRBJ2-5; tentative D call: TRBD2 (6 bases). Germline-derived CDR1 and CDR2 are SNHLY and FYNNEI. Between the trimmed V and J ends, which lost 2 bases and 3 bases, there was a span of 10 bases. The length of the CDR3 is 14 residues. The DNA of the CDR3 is TGTGCCAGCAGTGAACGTACGGGAGAAGAGACCCAGTACTTC. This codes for CASSERTGEETQYF.

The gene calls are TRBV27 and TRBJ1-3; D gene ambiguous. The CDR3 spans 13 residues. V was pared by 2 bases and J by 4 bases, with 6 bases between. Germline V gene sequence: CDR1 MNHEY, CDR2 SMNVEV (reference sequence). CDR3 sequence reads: CASSLREGNTIYF. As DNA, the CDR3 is TGTGCCAGCAGTTTACGAGAAGGAAACACCATATATTTT.

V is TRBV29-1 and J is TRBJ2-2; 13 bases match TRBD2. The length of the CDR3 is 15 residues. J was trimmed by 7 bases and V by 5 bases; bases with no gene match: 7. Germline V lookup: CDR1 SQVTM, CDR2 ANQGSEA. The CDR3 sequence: CSVSGTSGISGELFF. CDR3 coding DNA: TGCAGCGTTTCCGGGACTAGCGGGATTAGCGGGGAGCTGTTTTTT.

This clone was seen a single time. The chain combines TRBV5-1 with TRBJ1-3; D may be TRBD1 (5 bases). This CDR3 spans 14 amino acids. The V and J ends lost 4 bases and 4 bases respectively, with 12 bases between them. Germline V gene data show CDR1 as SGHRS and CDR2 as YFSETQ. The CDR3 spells CASSPGHLGNTIYF. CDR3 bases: TGCGCCAGCAGCCCCGGACACCTCGGAAACACCATATATTTT.

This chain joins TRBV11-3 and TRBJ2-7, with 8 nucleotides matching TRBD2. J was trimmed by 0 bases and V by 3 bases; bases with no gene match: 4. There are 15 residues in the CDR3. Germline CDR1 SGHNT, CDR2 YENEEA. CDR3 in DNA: TGTGCCAGCAGCTTGTCTAGCGGGCCCTCCTACGAGCAGTACTTC. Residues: CASSLSSGPSYEQYF.

For the CDR3, the DNA is TGTGCCAGCAGTTCACCGGGAGTCCAAGAGACCCAGTACTTC. This codes for CASSSPGVQETQYF. The chain has TRBV28 and TRBJ2-5; possible D gene TRBD2, 6 bases. V gave up 4 bases and J gave up 1 base, with 10 bases separating them. The CDR3 is 14 amino acids. The germline gives CDR1 MDHEN, CDR2 SYDVKM.

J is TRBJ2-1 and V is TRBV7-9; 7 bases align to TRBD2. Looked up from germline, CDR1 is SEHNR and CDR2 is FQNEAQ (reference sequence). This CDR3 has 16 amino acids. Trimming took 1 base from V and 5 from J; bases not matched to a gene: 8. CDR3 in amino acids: CASSLVGGGLDNEQFF. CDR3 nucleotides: TGTGCCAGCAGCTTAGTGGGGGGGGGTTTGGACAATGAGCAGTTCTTC. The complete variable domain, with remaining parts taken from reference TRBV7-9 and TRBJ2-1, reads DTGVSQNPRHKITKRGQNVTFRCDPISEHNRLYWYRQTLGQGPEFLTYFQNEAQLEKSRLLSDRFSAERPKGSFSTLEIQRTEQGDSAMYLCASSLVGGGLDNEQFFGPGTRLTVL.

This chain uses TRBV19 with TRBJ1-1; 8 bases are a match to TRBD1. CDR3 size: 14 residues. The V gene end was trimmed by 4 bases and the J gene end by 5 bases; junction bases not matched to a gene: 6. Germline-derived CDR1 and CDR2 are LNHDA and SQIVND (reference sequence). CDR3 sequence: CASSTTGGRTEAFF. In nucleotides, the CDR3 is TGTGCCAGTAGTACTACAGGGGGGAGGACTGAAGCTTTCTTT.

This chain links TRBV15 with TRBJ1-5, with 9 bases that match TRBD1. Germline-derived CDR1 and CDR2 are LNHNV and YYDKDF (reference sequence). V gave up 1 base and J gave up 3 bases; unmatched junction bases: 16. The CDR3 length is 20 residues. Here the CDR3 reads CATSRGWSDRTGAFNQPQHF. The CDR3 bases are TGTGCCACCAGCAGAGGTTGGAGCGACCGGACAGGGGCCTTCAATCAGCCCCAGCATTTT. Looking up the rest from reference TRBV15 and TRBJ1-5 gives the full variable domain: DAMVIQNPRYQVTQFGKPVTLSCSQTLNHNVMYWYQQKSSQAPKLLFHYYDKDFNNEADTPDNFQSRRPNTSFCFLDIRSPGLGDTAMYLCATSRGWSDRTGAFNQPQHFGDGTRLSIL.

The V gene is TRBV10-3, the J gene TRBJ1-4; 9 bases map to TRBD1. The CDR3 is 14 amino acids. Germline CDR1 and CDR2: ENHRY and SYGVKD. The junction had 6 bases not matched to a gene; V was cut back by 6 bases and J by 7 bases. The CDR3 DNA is TGTGCCATCAGCCAAGGACAGGGGAGTGAAAAACTGTTTTTT. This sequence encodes CAISQGQGSEKLFF.

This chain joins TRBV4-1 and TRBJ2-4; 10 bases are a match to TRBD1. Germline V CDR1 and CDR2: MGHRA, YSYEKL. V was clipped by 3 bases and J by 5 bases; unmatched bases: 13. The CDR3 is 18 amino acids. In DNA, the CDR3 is TGCGCCAGCAGCCAGGTCCCGGGACAGGGGACGCCCCAAAACATTCAGTACTTC. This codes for CASSQVPGQGTPQNIQYF.

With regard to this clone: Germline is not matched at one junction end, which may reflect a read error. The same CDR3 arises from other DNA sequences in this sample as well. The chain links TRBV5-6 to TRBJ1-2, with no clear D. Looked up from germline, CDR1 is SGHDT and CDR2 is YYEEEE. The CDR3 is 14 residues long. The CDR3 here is CASSLNGVRYGYTF. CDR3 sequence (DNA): TGTGCCAGTAGCTTGAACGGGGTACGGTATGGCTACACCTTC. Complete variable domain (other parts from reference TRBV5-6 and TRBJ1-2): DAGVTQSPTHLIKTRGQQVTLRCSPKSGHDTVSWYQQALGQGPQFIFQYYEEEERQRGNFPDRFSGHQFPNYSSELNVNALLLGDSALYLCASSLNGVRYGYTFGSGTRLTVV.

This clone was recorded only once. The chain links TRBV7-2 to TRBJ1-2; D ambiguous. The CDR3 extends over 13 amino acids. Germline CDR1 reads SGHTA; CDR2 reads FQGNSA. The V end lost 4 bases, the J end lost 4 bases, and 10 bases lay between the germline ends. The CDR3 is CASSSGPLYGYTF. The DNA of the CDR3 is TGTGCCAGCAGCTCGGGTCCCCTCTATGGCTACACCTTC.